This T cell receptor (beta chain) was captured by sequencing in a study of T cells after yellow fever vaccination. TCRdb processed the 5' RACE reads anew with MiXCR; each CDR3 protein has one entry. The data hold a few hundred thousand distinct CDR3 sequences, with around 3.9% observed a single time. The table lists this clonotype with many counts. The origin of this receptor is a young man who received the YFV17D yellow fever vaccine. The specimen was PBMCs, collected 5 days after the yellow fever booster vaccination.

The CDR3 is CASSIWGYTGELFF. CDR3 nucleotide sequence: TGTGCCAGTAGTATATGGGGGTACACCGGGGAGCTGTTTTTT. This chain links TRBV19 with TRBJ2-2; D assignment may be TRBD1 or TRBD2 (5 bases each). The V gene lost 2 bases and the J gene lost 3 bases, with 7 bases spanning the gap. The CDR3 is 14 amino acids. Germline assignment: CDR1 LNHDA and CDR2 SQIVND (reference sequence).